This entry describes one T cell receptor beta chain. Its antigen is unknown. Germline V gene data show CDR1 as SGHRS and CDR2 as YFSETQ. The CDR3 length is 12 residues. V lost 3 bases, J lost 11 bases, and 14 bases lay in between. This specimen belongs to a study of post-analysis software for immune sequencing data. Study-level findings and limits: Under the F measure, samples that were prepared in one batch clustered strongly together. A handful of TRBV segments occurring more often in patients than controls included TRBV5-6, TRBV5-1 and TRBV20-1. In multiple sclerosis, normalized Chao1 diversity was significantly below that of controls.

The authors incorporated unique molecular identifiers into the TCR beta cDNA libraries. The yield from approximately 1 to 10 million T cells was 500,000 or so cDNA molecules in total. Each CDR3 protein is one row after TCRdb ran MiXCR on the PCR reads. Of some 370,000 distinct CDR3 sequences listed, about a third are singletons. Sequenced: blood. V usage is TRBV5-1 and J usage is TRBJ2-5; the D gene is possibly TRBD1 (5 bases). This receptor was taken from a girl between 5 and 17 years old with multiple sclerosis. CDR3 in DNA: TGCGCCAGCAGCTCGGACATGAAGGAGCAGTACTTC. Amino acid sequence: CASSSDMKEQYF.